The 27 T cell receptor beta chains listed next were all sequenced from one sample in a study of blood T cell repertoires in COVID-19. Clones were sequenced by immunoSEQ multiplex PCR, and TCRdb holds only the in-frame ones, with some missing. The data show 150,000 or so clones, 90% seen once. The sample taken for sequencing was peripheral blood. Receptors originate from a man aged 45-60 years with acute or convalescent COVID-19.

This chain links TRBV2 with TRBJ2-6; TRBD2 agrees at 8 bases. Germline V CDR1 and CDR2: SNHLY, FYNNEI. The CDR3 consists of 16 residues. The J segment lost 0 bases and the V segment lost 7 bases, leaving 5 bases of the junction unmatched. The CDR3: CASIGGGSSGANVLTF. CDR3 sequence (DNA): TGTGCCAGCATAGGCGGGGGGAGCTCTGGGGCCAACGTCCTGACTTTC.

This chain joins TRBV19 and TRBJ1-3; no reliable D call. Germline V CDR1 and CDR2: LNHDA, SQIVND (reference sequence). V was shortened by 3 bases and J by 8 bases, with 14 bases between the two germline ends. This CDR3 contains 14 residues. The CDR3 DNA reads TGTGCCAGTAGTATGCGGGGTTTCATGGACACCATATATTTT. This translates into CASSMRGFMDTIYF.

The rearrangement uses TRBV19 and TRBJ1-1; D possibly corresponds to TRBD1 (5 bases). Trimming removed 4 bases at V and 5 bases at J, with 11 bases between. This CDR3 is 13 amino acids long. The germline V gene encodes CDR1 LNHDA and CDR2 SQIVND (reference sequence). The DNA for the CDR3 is TGTGCCAGTAGTACAGGGCGCGGTACTGAAGCTTTCTTT. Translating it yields CASSTGRGTEAFF.

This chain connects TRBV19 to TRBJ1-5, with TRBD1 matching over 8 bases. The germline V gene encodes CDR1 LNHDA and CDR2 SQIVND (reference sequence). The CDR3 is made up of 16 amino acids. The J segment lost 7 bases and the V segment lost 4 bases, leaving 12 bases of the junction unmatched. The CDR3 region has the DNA TGTGCCAGTAGTACACTATCTGGACAGGGTAGACAGCCCCAGCATTTT. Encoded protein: CASSTLSGQGRQPQHF.

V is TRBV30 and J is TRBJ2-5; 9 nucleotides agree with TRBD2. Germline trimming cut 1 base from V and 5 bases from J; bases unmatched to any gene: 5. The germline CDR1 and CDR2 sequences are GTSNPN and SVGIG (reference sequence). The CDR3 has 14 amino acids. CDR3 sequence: CAWSGAGGLETQYF. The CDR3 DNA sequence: TGTGCCTGGAGTGGGGCGGGGGGGCTTGAGACCCAGTACTTC. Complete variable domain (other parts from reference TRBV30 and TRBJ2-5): SQTIHQWPATLVQPVGSPLSLECTVEGTSNPNLYWYRQAAGRGLQLLFYSVGIGQISSEVPQNLSASRPQDRQFILSSKKLLLSDSGFYLCAWSGAGGLETQYFGPGTRLLVL.

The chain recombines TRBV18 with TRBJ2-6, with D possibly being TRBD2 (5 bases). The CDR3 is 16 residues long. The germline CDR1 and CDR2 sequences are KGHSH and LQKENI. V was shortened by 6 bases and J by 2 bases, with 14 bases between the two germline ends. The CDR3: CASSPADGAGANVLTF. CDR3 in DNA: TGTGCCAGCTCCCCGGCCGACGGGGCTGGGGCCAACGTCCTGACTTTC.

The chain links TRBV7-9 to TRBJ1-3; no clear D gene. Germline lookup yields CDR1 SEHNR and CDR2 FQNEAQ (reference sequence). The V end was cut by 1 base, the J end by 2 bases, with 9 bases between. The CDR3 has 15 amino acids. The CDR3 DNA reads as TGTGCCAGCAGCTTAGTAGGGAGAACTGGAAACACCATATATTTT. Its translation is CASSLVGRTGNTIYF.

The CDR3 bases are TGTGCCAGCAGTACCACGACAGGGGGGGTAGACACCGGGGAGCTGTTTTTT. It yields the protein CASSTTTGGVDTGELFF. The chain combines TRBV27 with TRBJ2-2, with TRBD1 identical over 9 bases. This CDR3 spans 17 amino acids. Trimming took 5 bases from V and 3 from J; bases not matched to a gene: 10. Germline V gene lookup returns CDR1 MNHEY and CDR2 SMNVEV (reference sequence).

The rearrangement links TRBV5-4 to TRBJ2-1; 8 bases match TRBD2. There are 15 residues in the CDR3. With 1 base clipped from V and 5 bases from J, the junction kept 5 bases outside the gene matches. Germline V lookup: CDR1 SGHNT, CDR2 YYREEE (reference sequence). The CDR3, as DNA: TGTGCCAGCAGCTTGAGCGGGGGAGCTCACAATGAGCAGTTCTTC. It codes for CASSLSGGAHNEQFF.

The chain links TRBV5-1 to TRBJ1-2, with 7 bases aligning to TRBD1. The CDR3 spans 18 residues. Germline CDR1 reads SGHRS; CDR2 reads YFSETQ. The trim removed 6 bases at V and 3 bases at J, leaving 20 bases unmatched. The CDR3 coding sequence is TGCGCCAGCAAGATGTTGAAATTTGAAGCGACAGGGCACTATGGCTACACCTTC. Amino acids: CASKMLKFEATGHYGYTF.

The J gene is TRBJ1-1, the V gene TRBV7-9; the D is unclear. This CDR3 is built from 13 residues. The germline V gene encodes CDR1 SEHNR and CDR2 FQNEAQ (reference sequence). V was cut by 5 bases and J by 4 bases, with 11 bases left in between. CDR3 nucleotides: TGTGCCAGCAGCAATCCAGGAGGCACTGAAGCTTTCTTT. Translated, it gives CASSNPGGTEAFF.

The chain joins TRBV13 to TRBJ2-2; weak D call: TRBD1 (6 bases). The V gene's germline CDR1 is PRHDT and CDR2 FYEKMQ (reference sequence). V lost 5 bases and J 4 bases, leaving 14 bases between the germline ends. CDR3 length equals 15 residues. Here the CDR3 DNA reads TGTGCCAGCAGCCATGGGACACTTATCACCGGGGAGCTGTTTTTT. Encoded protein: CASSHGTLITGELFF.

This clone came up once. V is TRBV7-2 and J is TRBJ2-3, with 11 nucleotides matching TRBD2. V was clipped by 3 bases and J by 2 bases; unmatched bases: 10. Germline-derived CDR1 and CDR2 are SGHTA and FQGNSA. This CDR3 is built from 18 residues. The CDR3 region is CASSFSLAGGYDTDTQYF. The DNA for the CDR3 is TGTGCCAGCAGCTTTTCCCTAGCGGGGGGCTACGACACAGATACGCAGTATTTT.

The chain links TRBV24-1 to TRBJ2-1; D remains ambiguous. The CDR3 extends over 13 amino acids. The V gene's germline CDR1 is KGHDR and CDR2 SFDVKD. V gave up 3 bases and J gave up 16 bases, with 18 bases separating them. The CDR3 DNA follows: TGTGCCACCAGTGATCCACTCTTTGAGAGTCATTTCTTC. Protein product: CATSDPLFESHFF.

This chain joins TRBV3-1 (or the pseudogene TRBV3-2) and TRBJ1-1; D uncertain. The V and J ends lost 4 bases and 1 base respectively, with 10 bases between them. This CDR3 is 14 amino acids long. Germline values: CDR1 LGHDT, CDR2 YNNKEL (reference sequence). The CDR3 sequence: CASSLRTGNTEAFF. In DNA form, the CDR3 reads TGTGCCAGCAGCCTCCGGACTGGGAACACTGAAGCTTTCTTT.

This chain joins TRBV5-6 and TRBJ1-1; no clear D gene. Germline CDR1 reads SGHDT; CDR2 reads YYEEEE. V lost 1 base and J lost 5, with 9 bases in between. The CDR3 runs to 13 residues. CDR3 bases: TGTGCCAGCAGCTTGAGGCAGAGGACTGAAGCTTTCTTT. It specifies CASSLRQRTEAFF.

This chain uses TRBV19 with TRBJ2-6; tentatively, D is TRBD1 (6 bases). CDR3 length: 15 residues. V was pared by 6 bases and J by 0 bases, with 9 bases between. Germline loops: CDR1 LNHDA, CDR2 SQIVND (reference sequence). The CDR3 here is CASRGQSSGANVLTF. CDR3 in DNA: TGTGCCAGTAGAGGACAGAGCTCTGGGGCCAACGTCCTGACTTTC.

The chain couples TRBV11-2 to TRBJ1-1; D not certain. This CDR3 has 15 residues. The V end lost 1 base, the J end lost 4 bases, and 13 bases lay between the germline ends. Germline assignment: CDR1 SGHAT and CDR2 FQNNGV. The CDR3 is CASSLVPGAGTEAFF. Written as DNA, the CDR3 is TGTGCCAGCAGCTTAGTGCCGGGAGCGGGCACTGAAGCTTTCTTT.

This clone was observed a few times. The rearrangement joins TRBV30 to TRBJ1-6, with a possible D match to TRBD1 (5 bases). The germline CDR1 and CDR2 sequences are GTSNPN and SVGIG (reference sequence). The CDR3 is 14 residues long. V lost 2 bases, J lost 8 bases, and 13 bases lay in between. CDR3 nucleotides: TGTGCCTGGAGTCGGGGGGTTGATTATTCACCCCTCCACTTT. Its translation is CAWSRGVDYSPLHF.

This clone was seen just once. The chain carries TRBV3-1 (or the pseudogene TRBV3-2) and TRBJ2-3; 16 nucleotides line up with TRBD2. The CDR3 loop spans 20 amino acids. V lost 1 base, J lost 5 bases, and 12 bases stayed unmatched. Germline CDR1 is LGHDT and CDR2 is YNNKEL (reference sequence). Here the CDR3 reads CASSQGPPGTSGRAIDTQYF. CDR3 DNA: TGTGCCAGCAGCCAAGGGCCTCCGGGGACTAGCGGGAGGGCCATAGATACGCAGTATTTT.

The CDR3 nucleotides are TGTGCCAGCAGCTTATGGCTTAATTCACCCCTCCACTTT. Residues: CASSLWLNSPLHF. This chain connects TRBV7-3 to TRBJ1-6; D unresolved. This CDR3 is built from 13 residues. Looked up from germline, CDR1 is SGHTA and CDR2 is FQGTGA. V dropped 2 bases and J dropped 6 bases, with 5 bases sitting between them.

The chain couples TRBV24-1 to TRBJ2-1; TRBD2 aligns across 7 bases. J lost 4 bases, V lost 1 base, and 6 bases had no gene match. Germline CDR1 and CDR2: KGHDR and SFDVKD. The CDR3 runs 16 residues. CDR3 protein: CATSDLSGKGYNEQFF. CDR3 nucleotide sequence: TGTGCCACCAGTGATTTAAGCGGGAAAGGATACAATGAGCAGTTCTTC.

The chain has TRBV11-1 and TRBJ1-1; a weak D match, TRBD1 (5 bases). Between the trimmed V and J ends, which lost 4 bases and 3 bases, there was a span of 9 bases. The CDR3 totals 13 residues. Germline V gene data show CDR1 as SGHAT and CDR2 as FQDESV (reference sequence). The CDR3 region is CASSWTWDTEAFF. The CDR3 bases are TGTGCCAGCAGCTGGACATGGGACACTGAAGCTTTCTTT.

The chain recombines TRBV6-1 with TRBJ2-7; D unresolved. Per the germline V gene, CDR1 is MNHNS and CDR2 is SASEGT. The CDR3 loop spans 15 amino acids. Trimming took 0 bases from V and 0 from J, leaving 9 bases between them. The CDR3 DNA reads TGTGCCAGCAGTGAAGCTTCCGGAGCCTCCTACGAGCAGTACTTC. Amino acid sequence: CASSEASGASYEQYF.

The CDR3 nucleotides read TGTGCCAGCAGCTTTTTTGGGACAGGGGCCATTCGCTATGGCTACACCTTC. Translated, it gives CASSFFGTGAIRYGYTF. This chain joins TRBV7-9 and TRBJ1-2, with 10 bases identical to TRBD1. After removal of 3 bases from V and 4 bases from J, the junction contained 11 bases not matched to a gene. The CDR3 covers 17 residues. The germline CDR1 and CDR2 sequences are SEHNR and FQNEAQ (reference sequence).

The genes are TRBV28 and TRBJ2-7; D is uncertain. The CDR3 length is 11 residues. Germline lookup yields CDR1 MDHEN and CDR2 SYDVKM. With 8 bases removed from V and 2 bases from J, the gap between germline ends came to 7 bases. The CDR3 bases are TGTGCCAGCCTATACGCCTACGAGCAGTACTTC. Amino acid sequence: CASLYAYEQYF.

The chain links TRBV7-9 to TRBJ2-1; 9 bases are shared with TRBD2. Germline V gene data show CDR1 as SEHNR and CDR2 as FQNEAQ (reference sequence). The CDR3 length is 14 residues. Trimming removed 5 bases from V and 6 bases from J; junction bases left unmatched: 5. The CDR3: CASSPWTSANEQFF. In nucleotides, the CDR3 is TGTGCCAGCAGCCCCTGGACTAGCGCCAATGAGCAGTTCTTC.